The source of this T cell receptor (beta chain) is a study of CD8+ T cells in alopecia areata. Study-wide results and caveats: In scalp and blood during tofacitinib, many expanded lesional clones persisted. Expanded CD8+ clones among the top 100, and scalp clonality, were significantly decreased by tofacitinib.

After isolation, RNA underwent reverse transcription to generate cDNA as the sequencing template. Repertoires were generated with immunoSEQ multiplex PCR, while TCRdb's copy carries only in-frame clones and drops some. There are a few hundred thousand clones in the sample; roughly two fifths occur only once, and 0.48% lies in the top ten. On this clone: Its antigen is as yet unknown.

There are 14 residues in the CDR3. V shed 6 bases and J shed 6 bases, with 16 bases lying between them. The germline gives CDR1 SGHRS, CDR2 YFSETQ. Treatment given: oral pan-JAK inhibitor, 5-10 mg twice daily. Those with alopecia areata gave lesional scalp punch biopsies and peripheral blood. The TCR originated in a human donor with alopecia areata. V gene TRBV5-1 combines with J gene TRBJ2-1; D possibly corresponds to TRBD2 (6 bases). The sequencing here drew on CD4+ T cells sorted from blood, taken at approximately week 30, from a patient treated with tofacitinib. The CDR3 nucleotides read TGCGCCAGCAACCCCGTTGGGGGGACCAATGAGCAGTTCTTC. Its translation is CASNPVGGTNEQFF.